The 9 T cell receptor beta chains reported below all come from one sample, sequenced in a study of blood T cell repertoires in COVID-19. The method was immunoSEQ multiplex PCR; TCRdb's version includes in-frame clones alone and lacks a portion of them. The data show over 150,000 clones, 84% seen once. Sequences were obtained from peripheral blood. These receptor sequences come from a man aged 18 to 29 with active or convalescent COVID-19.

CDR3 DNA: TGTGCCAGCAGCTTGGCTTGGGGGACTAGCGGCACAGATACGCAGTATTTT. It is translated as CASSLAWGTSGTDTQYF. This chain joins TRBV5-8 and TRBJ2-3, with 10 bases identical to TRBD2. This CDR3 region has 17 residues. Losses at the gene ends were 0 bases for V and 1 base for J; bases not matched to a gene: 5. Germline V lookup: CDR1 SGHTS, CDR2 YDEGEE.

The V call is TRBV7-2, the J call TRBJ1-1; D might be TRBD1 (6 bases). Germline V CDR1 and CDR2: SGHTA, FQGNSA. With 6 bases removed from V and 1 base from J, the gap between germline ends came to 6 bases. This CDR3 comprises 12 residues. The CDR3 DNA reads TGTGCCAGCAGGGGACAGAACACTGAAGCTTTCTTT. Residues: CASRGQNTEAFF. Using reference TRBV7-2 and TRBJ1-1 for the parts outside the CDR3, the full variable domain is GAGVSQSPSNKVTEKGKDVELRCDPISGHTALYWYRQSLGQGLEFLIYFQGNSAPDKSGLPSDRFSAERTGGSVSTLTIQRTQQEDSAVYLCASRGQNTEAFFGQGTRLTVV.

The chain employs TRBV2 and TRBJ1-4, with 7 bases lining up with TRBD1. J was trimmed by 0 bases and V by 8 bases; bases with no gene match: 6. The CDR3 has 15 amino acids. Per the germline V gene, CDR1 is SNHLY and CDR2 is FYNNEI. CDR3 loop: CASQGQQTTNEKLFF. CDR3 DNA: TGTGCCAGCCAGGGACAGCAAACAACTAATGAAAAACTGTTTTTT.

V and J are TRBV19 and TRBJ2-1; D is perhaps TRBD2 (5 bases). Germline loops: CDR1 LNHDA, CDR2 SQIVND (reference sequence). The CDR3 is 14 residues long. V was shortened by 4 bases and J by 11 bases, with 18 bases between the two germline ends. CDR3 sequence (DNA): TGTGCCAGTAGTACCTCTCAGAGGGAAATGAAGCAGTTCTTC. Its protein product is CASSTSQREMKQFF.

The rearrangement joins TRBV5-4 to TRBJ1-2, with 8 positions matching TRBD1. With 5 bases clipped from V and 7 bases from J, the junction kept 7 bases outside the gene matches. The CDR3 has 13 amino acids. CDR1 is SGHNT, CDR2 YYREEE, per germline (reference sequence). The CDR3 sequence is CASRSGQGLGYTF. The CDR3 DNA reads TGTGCCAGCAGATCCGGACAGGGTCTTGGCTACACCTTC.

CDR3: CASSYEGGSAAFF. The DNA of the CDR3 is TGTGCCAGCAGCTACGAGGGAGGGTCAGCAGCTTTCTTT. The gene calls are TRBV6-5 and TRBJ1-1, with D unclear. Trimming removed 6 bases at V and 10 bases at J, with 18 bases between. Germline V lookup: CDR1 MNHEY, CDR2 SVGAGI. The CDR3 is 13 residues long.

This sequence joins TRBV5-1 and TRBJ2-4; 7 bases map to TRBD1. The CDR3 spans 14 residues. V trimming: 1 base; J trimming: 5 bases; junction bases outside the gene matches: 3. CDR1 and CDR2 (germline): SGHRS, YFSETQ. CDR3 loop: CASSLPGTENIQYF. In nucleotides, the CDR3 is TGCGCCAGCAGCTTGCCCGGGACAGAAAACATTCAGTACTTC. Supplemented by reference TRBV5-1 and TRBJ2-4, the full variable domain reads KAGVTQTPRYLIKTRGQQVTLSCSPISGHRSVSWYQQTPGQGLQFLFEYFSETQRNKGNFPGRFSGRQFSNSRSEMNVSTLELGDSALYLCASSLPGTENIQYFGAGTRLSVL.

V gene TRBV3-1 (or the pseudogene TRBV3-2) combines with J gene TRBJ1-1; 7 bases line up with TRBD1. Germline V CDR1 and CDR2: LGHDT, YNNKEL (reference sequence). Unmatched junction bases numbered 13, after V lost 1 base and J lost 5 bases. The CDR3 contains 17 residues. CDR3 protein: CASSQAALNRGGTEAFF. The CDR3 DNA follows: TGTGCCAGCAGCCAAGCGGCTCTAAACAGGGGCGGGACTGAAGCTTTCTTT.

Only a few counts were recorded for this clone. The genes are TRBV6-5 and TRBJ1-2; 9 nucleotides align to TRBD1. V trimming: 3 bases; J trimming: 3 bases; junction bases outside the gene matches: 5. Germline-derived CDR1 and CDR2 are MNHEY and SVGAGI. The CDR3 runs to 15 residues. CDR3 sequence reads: CASSYGQGPYYGYTF. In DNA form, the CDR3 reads TGTGCCAGCAGTTATGGACAGGGGCCGTACTATGGCTACACCTTC.